This TCR beta chain emerged from a study of blood T cells in healthy people across ages. Germline V gene lookup returns CDR1 SQVTM and CDR2 ANQGSEA. The CDR3 sequence is 14 residues long. V was pared by 3 bases and J by 8 bases, with 10 bases of the junction left unmatched. This clonotype was seen more than once but under ten times. Every donor provided 8.5 to 10 milliliters of peripheral blood. Primed by a sample-barcoded 5' primer and a J-beta primer mix, a second PCR proceeded for about 6 to 12 cycles. MiXCR, applied by TCRdb to the 5' RACE reads, yields one record per CDR3 protein. This table holds about 1.5 million distinct CDR3 sequences, 35% to 45% found once.

This TCR was recovered from a woman aged 18-29 years in good health. The chain uses TRBV29-1 and TRBJ2-1; 7 bases align to TRBD2. Sequencing input: blood. The CDR3 DNA sequence: TGCAGCGTTGACGGACTAGTCCGTGTCGATGAGCAGTTCTTC. Protein product: CSVDGLVRVDEQFF.